The 21 T cell receptor beta chains below all came from one sample that was sequenced in a study of blood T cell repertoires in COVID-19. Only in-frame clones appear in the TCRdb table, and some are missing; sequencing was by immunoSEQ multiplex PCR. This table holds 50,000 to 80,000 clones, roughly 82% found once. Sequenced input: peripheral blood. The receptors come from a human donor in a cohort sampled during active COVID-19.

The rearrangement uses TRBV28 and TRBJ2-6; 9 nucleotides agree with TRBD1. Germline-derived CDR1 and CDR2 are MDHEN and SYDVKM. V lost 7 bases to trimming and J lost 0 bases; unmatched junction nucleotides: 7. The CDR3 length is 17 residues. Written as DNA, the CDR3 is TGTGCCAGCACCTCCGGGACAGGGAGCTCTGGGGCCAACGTCCTGACTTTC. Translating it yields CASTSGTGSSGANVLTF.

This clone was recorded a few times. The chain carries TRBV5-1 and TRBJ1-4; the match to TRBD1 covers 7 bases. J lost 6 bases, V lost 2 bases, and 7 bases had no gene match. CDR3 length: 15 residues. CDR1 SGHRS and CDR2 YFSETQ come from the germline V gene. Written as DNA, the CDR3 is TGCGCCAGCAGCTTCGCAGGGGGAAGGGATGAAAAACTGTTTTTT. Its protein product is CASSFAGGRDEKLFF. Drawing the rest from reference TRBV5-1 and TRBJ1-4, the complete variable domain is KAGVTQTPRYLIKTRGQQVTLSCSPISGHRSVSWYQQTPGQGLQFLFEYFSETQRNKGNFPGRFSGRQFSNSRSEMNVSTLELGDSALYLCASSFAGGRDEKLFFGSGTQLSVL.

This sequence joins TRBV27 and TRBJ2-6; D might be TRBD2 (6 bases). V was trimmed by 6 bases and J by 2 bases, leaving 14 bases between them. CDR1 is MNHEY and CDR2 is SMNVEV in the germline V gene (reference sequence). The CDR3 has 16 amino acids. CDR3 coding DNA: TGTGCCAGCAGCTCCTACTCGGGGGCTGGGGCCAACGTCCTGACTTTC. It codes for CASSSYSGAGANVLTF.

This clone appeared a single time. The chain uses TRBV18 and TRBJ2-7, with a possible D match to TRBD1 (6 bases). V lost 3 bases and J 7 bases, leaving 13 bases between the germline ends. The CDR3 sequence is 13 residues long. The germline V gene has CDR1 KGHSH and CDR2 LQKENI. The CDR3, as DNA: TGTGCCAGCTCACCCCAAATCGACAGGGAGCAGTACTTC. Translation: CASSPQIDREQYF. Variable domain in full (rest from reference TRBV18 and TRBJ2-7): NAGVMQNPRHLVRRRGQEARLRCSPMKGHSHVYWYRQLPEEGLKFMVYLQKENIIDESGMPKERFSAEFPKEGPSILRIQQVVRGDSAAYFCASSPQIDREQYFGPGTRLTVT.

V and J are TRBV7-9 and TRBJ1-1, with a weak D call TRBD1 (5 bases). The CDR3 spans 15 residues. The V gene lost 5 bases and the J gene lost 0 bases, with 13 bases spanning the gap. The germline V gene has CDR1 SEHNR and CDR2 FQNEAQ (reference sequence). CDR3 DNA sequence: TGTGCCAGCAGCCCGACGACAGACGTGAACACTGAAGCTTTCTTT. It yields the protein CASSPTTDVNTEAFF.

This clone occurred a few times. The rearrangement uses TRBV30 and TRBJ2-3; 8 bases are shared with TRBD2. This CDR3 contains 15 residues. J gave up 3 bases and V 2 bases, and 7 bases lay outside the gene matches. Per germline, CDR1 GTSNPN and CDR2 SVGIG (reference sequence). CDR3 coding DNA: TGTGCCTGGAGTCGAGCAGCGGGGGAAACAGATACGCAGTATTTT. It encodes CAWSRAAGETDTQYF.

The chain links TRBV5-1 to TRBJ2-5; 10 bases line up with TRBD1. The V gene's germline CDR1 is SGHRS and CDR2 YFSETQ. V was pared by 1 base and J by 5 bases, with 17 bases of the junction left unmatched. The CDR3 has 19 residues. CDR3 nucleotides: TGCGCCAGCAGCTTGACGGACGGTATGGGGACAGGGGTGCTGGAGACCCAGTACTTC. It encodes CASSLTDGMGTGVLETQYF.

The chain employs TRBV28 and TRBJ2-3, with TRBD1 as a possible D gene (5 bases). Germline-derived CDR1 and CDR2 are MDHEN and SYDVKM. V lost 7 bases and J lost 1, with 12 bases in between. There are 14 residues in the CDR3. The CDR3 sequence: CASNQGGGTDTQYF. The CDR3 coding sequence is TGTGCCAGCAACCAGGGCGGTGGCACAGATACGCAGTATTTT.

This chain connects TRBV19 to TRBJ2-1; D is perhaps TRBD2 (5 bases). Germline V gene sequence: CDR1 LNHDA, CDR2 SQIVND (reference sequence). The CDR3 runs 13 residues. Trimming took off 3 bases at V and 6 bases at J, with 9 bases between the two ends. The CDR3 loop is CASSIAAGNEQFF. The CDR3 region has the DNA TGTGCCAGTAGTATCGCCGCGGGCAATGAGCAGTTCTTC.

This clone was observed a few times. Additional DNA sequences in this sample encode the identical CDR3. The chain has TRBV5-1 and TRBJ1-1; 9 bases match TRBD1. CDR1 and CDR2 from the germline V gene are SGHRS and YFSETQ. The J segment lost 2 bases and the V segment lost 0 bases, leaving 2 bases of the junction unmatched. The length of the CDR3 is 15 residues. In DNA form, the CDR3 reads TGCGCCAGCAGCTTGGGGGACAGGGTAAACACTGAAGCTTTCTTT. Amino acids: CASSLGDRVNTEAFF. The entire variable domain, with the rest obtained from reference TRBV5-1 and TRBJ1-1, is as follows: KAGVTQTPRYLIKTRGQQVTLSCSPISGHRSVSWYQQTPGQGLQFLFEYFSETQRNKGNFPGRFSGRQFSNSRSEMNVSTLELGDSALYLCASSLGDRVNTEAFFGQGTRLTVV.

The count of this clone is one. The gene calls are TRBV28 and TRBJ1-2, with a weak D call TRBD1 (6 bases). There are 14 residues in the CDR3. V was pared by 6 bases and J by 8 bases, with 19 bases between. Germline V CDR1 and CDR2: MDHEN, SYDVKM. The CDR3 loop is CASRLSGGGGGYTF. In DNA, the CDR3 is TGTGCCAGCAGACTCTCAGGTGGGGGCGGCGGCTACACCTTC.

The V gene is TRBV7-9, the J gene TRBJ1-3; no definite D call. The CDR3 totals 16 residues. CDR1 and CDR2 from the germline V gene are SEHNR and FQNEAQ (reference sequence). Deletions cut 0 bases from V and 2 bases from J, with 11 bases between. CDR3 sequence: CASSLALAATGNTIYF. In DNA form, the CDR3 reads TGTGCCAGCAGCTTAGCGTTGGCGGCAACTGGAAACACCATATATTTT.

V is TRBV2 and J is TRBJ2-3; the D gene is possibly TRBD2 (7 bases). The germline gives CDR1 SNHLY, CDR2 FYNNEI. This CDR3 region has 15 residues. Trimming left V 6 bases short and J 2 bases short, with 15 bases between. CDR3 sequence reads: CASRMGGGYTDTQYF. The CDR3 nucleotides are TGTGCCAGCAGGATGGGCGGGGGCTACACAGATACGCAGTATTTT.

The rearrangement uses TRBV20-1 and TRBJ2-1, with 7 nucleotides matching TRBD2. V dropped 3 bases and J dropped 0; count of bases not matched to a gene: 2. This CDR3 contains 14 residues. Germline values: CDR1 DFQATT, CDR2 SNEGSKA (reference sequence). This CDR3 reads CSASSGGSYNEQFF. In DNA, the CDR3 is TGCAGTGCTAGTTCGGGGGGCTCCTACAATGAGCAGTTCTTC.

The rearrangement links TRBV5-1 to TRBJ1-1; D gene ambiguous. The ends were cut back, 4 bases at V and 4 bases at J, with 14 bases in the middle. The CDR3 covers 14 residues. Germline-derived CDR1 and CDR2 are SGHRS and YFSETQ. CDR3 region: CASSPTGLGTEAFF. DNA of the CDR3: TGCGCCAGCAGCCCGACGGGTCTCGGCACTGAAGCTTTCTTT.

The chain is built from TRBV5-1 and TRBJ2-1, with 14 positions matching TRBD2. The CDR3 sequence is 19 residues long. Losses at the gene ends were 1 base for V and 7 bases for J; bases not matched to a gene: 13. The germline CDR1 and CDR2 sequences are SGHRS and YFSETQ. In nucleotides, the CDR3 is TGCGCCAGCAGCTTGCGCGTCAACAAAAGGACTAGCGGGGGGAATGAGCAGTTCTTC. Its protein product is CASSLRVNKRTSGGNEQFF.

This clone was detected once. CDR3 sequence: CASSFDRLNQETQYF. CDR3 DNA sequence: TGCGCCAGCAGCTTCGACCGACTAAACCAAGAGACCCAGTACTTC. This chain joins TRBV5-1 and TRBJ2-5; maybe TRBD2 (5 bases). Trimming took off 2 bases at V and 0 bases at J, with 11 bases between the two ends. The CDR3 sequence is 15 residues long. The V gene's germline CDR1 is SGHRS and CDR2 YFSETQ.

The chain has TRBV3-1 (or the pseudogene TRBV3-2) and TRBJ2-7, with 7 positions matching TRBD1. The ends lost 1 base at V and 3 bases at J; junction bases unmatched: 0. This CDR3 spans 13 amino acids. CDR1 is LGHDT and CDR2 is YNNKEL in the germline V gene (reference sequence). The CDR3: CASSQGTGYEQYF. The CDR3, as DNA: TGTGCCAGCAGCCAAGGGACAGGCTACGAGCAGTACTTC.

This chain links TRBV28 with TRBJ2-2; D is undetermined. The CDR3 totals 11 residues. V was shortened by 10 bases and J by 6 bases, with 9 bases between the two germline ends. Germline CDR1 reads MDHEN; CDR2 reads SYDVKM. CDR3 amino acids: CATRNPGELFF. CDR3 DNA: TGTGCCACCCGTAATCCCGGGGAGCTGTTTTTT.

This clone was counted once. The chain joins TRBV7-2 to TRBJ2-1; maybe TRBD2 (7 bases). The CDR3 spans 15 residues. V lost 1 base, J lost 9 bases, and 16 bases lay in between. CDR1 and CDR2 (germline): SGHTA, FQGNSA. CDR3 sequence (DNA): TGTGCCAGCAGCTTAGAAGTGGGGGGGGCCGGTGAGCAGTTCTTC. It codes for CASSLEVGGAGEQFF.

This chain links TRBV30 with TRBJ2-3; a possible D gene is TRBD1 (6 bases). Germline values: CDR1 GTSNPN, CDR2 SVGIG (reference sequence). CDR3 length: 16 residues. Trimming shortened V by 3 bases and J by 1 base, and 17 bases separated the two germline ends. The CDR3 DNA reads TGTGCCTGGAGCCTCCTGACAGGTGATGGCACAGATACGCAGTATTTT. Its translation: CAWSLLTGDGTDTQYF.